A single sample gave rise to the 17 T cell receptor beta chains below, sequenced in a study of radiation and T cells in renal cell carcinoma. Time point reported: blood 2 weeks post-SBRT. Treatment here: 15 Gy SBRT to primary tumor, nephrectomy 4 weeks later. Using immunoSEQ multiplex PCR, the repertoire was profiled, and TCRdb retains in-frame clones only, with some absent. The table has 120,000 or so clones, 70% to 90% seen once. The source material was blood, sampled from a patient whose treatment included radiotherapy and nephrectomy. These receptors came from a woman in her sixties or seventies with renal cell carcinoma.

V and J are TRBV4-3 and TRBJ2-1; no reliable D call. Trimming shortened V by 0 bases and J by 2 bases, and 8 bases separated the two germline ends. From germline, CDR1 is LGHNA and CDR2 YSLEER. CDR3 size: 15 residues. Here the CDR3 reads CASSQDLPTYNEQFF. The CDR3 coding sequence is TGCGCCAGCAGCCAAGATCTACCAACCTACAATGAGCAGTTCTTC.

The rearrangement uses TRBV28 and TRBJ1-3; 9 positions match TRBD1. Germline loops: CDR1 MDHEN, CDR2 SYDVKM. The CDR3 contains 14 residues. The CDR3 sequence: CATGGPSWGNTIYF. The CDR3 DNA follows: TGTGCAACAGGGGGCCCTTCATGGGGAAACACCATATATTTT.

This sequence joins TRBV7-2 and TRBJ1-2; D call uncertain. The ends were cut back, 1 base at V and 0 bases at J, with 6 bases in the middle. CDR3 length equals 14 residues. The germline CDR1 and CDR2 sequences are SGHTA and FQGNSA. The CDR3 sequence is CASSLDNSNYGYTF. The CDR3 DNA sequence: TGTGCCAGCAGCTTAGACAATTCTAACTATGGCTACACCTTC.

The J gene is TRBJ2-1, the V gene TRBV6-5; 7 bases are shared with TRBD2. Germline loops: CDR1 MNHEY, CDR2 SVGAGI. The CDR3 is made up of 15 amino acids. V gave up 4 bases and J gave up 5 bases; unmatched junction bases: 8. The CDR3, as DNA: TGTGCCAGCAGTTTACAGCGGGGACCGCACAATGAGCAGTTCTTC. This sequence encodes CASSLQRGPHNEQFF.

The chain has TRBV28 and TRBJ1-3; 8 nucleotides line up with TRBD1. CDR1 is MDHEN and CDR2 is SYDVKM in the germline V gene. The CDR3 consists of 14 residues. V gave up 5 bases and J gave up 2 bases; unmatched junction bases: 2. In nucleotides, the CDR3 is TGTGCCAGCAGTCCGGGACAGGCTGGAAACACCATATATTTT. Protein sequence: CASSPGQAGNTIYF.

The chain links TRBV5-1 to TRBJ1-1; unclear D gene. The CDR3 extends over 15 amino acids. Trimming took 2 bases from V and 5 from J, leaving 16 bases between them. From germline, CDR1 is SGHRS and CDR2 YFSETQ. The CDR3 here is CASSLARDFRTEAFF. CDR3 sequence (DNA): TGCGCCAGCAGCTTAGCCCGTGATTTTAGGACTGAAGCTTTCTTT.

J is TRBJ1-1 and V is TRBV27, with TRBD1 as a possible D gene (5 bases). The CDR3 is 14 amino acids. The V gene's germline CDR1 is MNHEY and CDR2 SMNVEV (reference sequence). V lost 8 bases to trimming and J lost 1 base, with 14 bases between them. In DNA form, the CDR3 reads TGTGCCAGCGAATCGGGACGGGAGAACACTGAAGCTTTCTTT. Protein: CASESGRENTEAFF.

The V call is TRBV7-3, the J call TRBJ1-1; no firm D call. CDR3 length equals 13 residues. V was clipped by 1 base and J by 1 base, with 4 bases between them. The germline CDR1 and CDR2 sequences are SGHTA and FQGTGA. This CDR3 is CASSLSRNTEAFF. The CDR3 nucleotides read TGTGCCAGCAGCTTAAGTCGGAACACTGAAGCTTTCTTT.

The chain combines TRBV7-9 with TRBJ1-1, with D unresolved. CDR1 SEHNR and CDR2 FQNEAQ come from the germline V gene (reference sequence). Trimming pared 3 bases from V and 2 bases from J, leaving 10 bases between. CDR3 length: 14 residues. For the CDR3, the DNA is TGTGCCAGCAGCTTCCGGGCGCAAAACACTGAAGCTTTCTTT. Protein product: CASSFRAQNTEAFF.

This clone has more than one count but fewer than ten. CDR3 region: CASSDRGLGTEAFF. The CDR3 DNA reads as TGCGCCAGCAGCGACAGGGGGCTCGGAACTGAAGCTTTCTTT. The rearrangement joins TRBV4-3 to TRBJ1-1; 10 nucleotides match TRBD1. The CDR3 consists of 14 residues. Unmatched junction bases numbered 5, after V lost 5 bases and J lost 5 bases. Germline V CDR1 and CDR2: LGHNA, YSLEER.

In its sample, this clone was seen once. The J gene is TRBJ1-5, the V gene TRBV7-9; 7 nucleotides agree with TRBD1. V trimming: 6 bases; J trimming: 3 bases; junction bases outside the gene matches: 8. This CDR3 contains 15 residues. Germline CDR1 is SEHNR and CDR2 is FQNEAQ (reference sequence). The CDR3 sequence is CASRPPGGDNQPQHF. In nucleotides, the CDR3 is TGTGCCAGCAGACCTCCAGGGGGAGACAATCAGCCCCAGCATTTT.

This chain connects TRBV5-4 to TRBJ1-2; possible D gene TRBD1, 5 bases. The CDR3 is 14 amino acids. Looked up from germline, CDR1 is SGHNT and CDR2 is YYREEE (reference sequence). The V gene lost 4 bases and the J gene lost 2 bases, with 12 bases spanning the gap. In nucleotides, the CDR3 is TGTGCCAGCAGCCCCCCGGGGCCCAACTATGGCTACACCTTC. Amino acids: CASSPPGPNYGYTF.

CDR3 in amino acids: CASSSLNSDQPQHF. The CDR3 nucleotides read TGTGCCAGCAGTTCCTTGAACAGTGATCAGCCCCAGCATTTT. J is TRBJ1-5 and V is TRBV6-5; D uncertain. Trimming stripped 4 bases from V and 5 bases from J, with 12 bases between. Germline V gene lookup returns CDR1 MNHEY and CDR2 SVGAGI. The length of the CDR3 is 14 residues.

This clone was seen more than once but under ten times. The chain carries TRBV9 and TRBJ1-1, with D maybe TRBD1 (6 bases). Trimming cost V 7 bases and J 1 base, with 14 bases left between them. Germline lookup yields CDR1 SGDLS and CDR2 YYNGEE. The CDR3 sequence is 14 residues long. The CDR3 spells CASGRGFSNTEAFF. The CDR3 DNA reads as TGTGCCAGCGGCAGGGGCTTCTCGAACACTGAAGCTTTCTTT.

The CDR3, as DNA: TGTGCCTGGAGCCACGGACAGGGCGACTATGGCTACACCTTC. It yields the protein CAWSHGQGDYGYTF. V is TRBV30 and J is TRBJ1-2; 8 bases fit TRBD1. Germline trimming cut 3 bases from V and 3 bases from J; bases unmatched to any gene: 6. The CDR3 runs to 14 residues. CDR1 is GTSNPN, CDR2 SVGIG, per germline (reference sequence).

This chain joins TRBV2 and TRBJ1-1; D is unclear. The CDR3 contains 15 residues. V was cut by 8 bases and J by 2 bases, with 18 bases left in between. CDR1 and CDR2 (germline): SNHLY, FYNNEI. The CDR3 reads CASGAPPGPNTEAFF. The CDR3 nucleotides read TGTGCCAGCGGCGCTCCGCCGGGCCCCAACACTGAAGCTTTCTTT.

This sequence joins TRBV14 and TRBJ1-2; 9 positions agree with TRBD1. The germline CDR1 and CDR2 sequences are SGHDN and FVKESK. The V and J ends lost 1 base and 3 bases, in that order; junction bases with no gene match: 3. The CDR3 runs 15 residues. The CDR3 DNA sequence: TGTGCCAGCAGCCAAGTCGACAGGGGGGACTATGGCTACACCTTC. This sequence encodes CASSQVDRGDYGYTF.